This T cell receptor (beta chain) originates from a study of T cell responses to AZD1222 COVID-19 vaccine. Findings and caveats of the study: Donors, mostly white British, included more females; clonal diversity was possibly underestimated.

CDR3 length: 12 residues. Per germline, CDR1 KGHDR and CDR2 SFDVKD. V was shortened by 9 bases and J by 6 bases, with 11 bases between the two germline ends. The repertoire was sequenced with immunoSEQ multiplex PCR; TCRdb's copy has only in-frame clones and lacks some. The sample yields roughly 120,000 clones, about nine tenths seen once. As to this clone: No antigen is known for it.

The sample in question was peripheral blood, obtained on day 0 of MenACWY control vaccination. The V and J genes are TRBV24-1 and TRBJ2-1; D remains unclear. The sequence was obtained from an adult in good health. This CDR3 is CATGVSGNEQFF. The CDR3 bases are TGTGCCACCGGGGTGTCAGGCAATGAGCAGTTCTTC.